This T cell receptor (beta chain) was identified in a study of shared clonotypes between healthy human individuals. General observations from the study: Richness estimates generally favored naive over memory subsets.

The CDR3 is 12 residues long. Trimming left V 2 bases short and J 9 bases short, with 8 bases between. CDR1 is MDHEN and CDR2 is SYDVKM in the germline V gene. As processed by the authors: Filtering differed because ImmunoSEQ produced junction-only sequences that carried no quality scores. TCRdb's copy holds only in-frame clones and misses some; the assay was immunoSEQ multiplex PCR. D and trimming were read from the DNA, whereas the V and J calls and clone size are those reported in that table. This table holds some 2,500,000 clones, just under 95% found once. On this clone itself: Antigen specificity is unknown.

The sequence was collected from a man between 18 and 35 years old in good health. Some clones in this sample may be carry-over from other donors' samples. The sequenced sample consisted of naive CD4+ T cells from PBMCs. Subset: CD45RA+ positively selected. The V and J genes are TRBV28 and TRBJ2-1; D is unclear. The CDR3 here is CASSLGISEQFF. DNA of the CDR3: TGTGCCAGCAGTTTAGGTATTAGTGAGCAGTTCTTC.